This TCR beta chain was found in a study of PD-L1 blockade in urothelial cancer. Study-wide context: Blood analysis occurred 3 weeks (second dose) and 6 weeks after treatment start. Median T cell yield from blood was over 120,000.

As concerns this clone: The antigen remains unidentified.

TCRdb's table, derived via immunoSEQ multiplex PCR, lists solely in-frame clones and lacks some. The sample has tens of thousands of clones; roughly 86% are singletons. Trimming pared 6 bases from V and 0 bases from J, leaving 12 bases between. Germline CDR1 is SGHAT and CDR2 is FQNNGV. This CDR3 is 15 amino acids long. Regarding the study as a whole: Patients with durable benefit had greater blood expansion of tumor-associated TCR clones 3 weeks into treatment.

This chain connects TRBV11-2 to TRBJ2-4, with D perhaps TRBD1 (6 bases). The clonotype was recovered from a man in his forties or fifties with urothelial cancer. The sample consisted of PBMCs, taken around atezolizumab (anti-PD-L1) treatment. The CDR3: CASRTGPRAKNIQYF. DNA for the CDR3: TGTGCCAGCAGGACAGGCCCGAGAGCCAAAAACATTCAGTACTTC.